These 12 T cell receptor beta chains were all obtained from the same sample, sequenced in a study of shared clonotypes between healthy human individuals. Clones were sequenced by immunoSEQ multiplex PCR, and TCRdb holds only the in-frame ones, with some missing. The sample yields over a million clones, roughly 96% seen once. Input material: naive CD4+ T cells sorted from blood. Subset indicated: CD45RA+ positively selected. These receptors were collected from a man under 40 in good health.

This chain joins TRBV28 and TRBJ1-5; D gene uncertain. The CDR3 has 13 residues. Germline CDR1 is MDHEN and CDR2 is SYDVKM. V dropped 7 bases and J dropped 4 bases, with 11 bases sitting between them. CDR3 protein: CASKGPANQPQHF. CDR3 sequence (DNA): TGTGCCAGCAAAGGACCGGCAAATCAGCCCCAGCATTTT.

The CDR3 loop is CASAGTSEGEQFF. CDR3 nucleotide sequence: TGTGCCAGCGCGGGGACTTCCGAGGGTGAGCAGTTCTTC. The chain combines TRBV2 with TRBJ2-1; D may be TRBD2 (6 bases). The ends were cut back, 8 bases at V and 9 bases at J, with 17 bases in the middle. There are 13 residues in the CDR3. Germline assignment: CDR1 SNHLY and CDR2 FYNNEI. Combining the CDR3 with reference TRBV2 and TRBJ2-1 gives the whole variable domain EPEVTQTPSHQVTQMGQEVILRCVPISNHLYFYWYRQILGQKVEFLVSFYNNEISEKSEIFDDQFSVERPDGSNFTLKIRSTKLEDSAMYFCASAGTSEGEQFFGPGTRLTVL.

Regarding this clone: The same CDR3 is also encoded by other DNA sequences in this sample. The J gene is TRBJ1-1, the V gene TRBV19, with a weak D call TRBD1 (6 bases). Germline CDR1 and CDR2: LNHDA and SQIVND (reference sequence). V shed 6 bases and J shed 2 bases, with 10 bases lying between them. This CDR3 comprises 13 residues. CDR3 nucleotide sequence: TGTGCCAGTAGCAGGGGCGGAAACACTGAAGCTTTCTTT. This codes for CASSRGGNTEAFF.

The chain combines TRBV18 with TRBJ1-1; D perhaps matches TRBD1 (6 bases). Trimming pared 2 bases from V and 0 bases from J, leaving 13 bases between. The CDR3 covers 16 residues. Germline values: CDR1 KGHSH, CDR2 LQKENI. The CDR3 region has the DNA TGTGCCAGCTCACCAATGGCAGGGGCAATGAACACTGAAGCTTTCTTT. This sequence encodes CASSPMAGAMNTEAFF.

The chain has TRBV18 and TRBJ2-1, with 7 bases that match TRBD1. Germline loops: CDR1 KGHSH, CDR2 LQKENI. The CDR3 has 14 amino acids. With 5 bases clipped from V and 8 bases from J, the junction kept 9 bases outside the gene matches. The CDR3 sequence is CASSITTGDDEQFF. In nucleotides, the CDR3 is TGTGCCAGCTCAATAACCACAGGGGACGATGAGCAGTTCTTC.

The chain combines TRBV5-1 with TRBJ1-3; no firm D call. CDR1 and CDR2 from the germline V gene are SGHRS and YFSETQ. The CDR3 has 15 residues. Between the trimmed V and J ends, which lost 3 bases and 0 bases, there was a span of 10 bases. The CDR3: CASSSEGFSGNTIYF. In nucleotides, the CDR3 is TGCGCCAGCAGCTCTGAAGGCTTCTCTGGAAACACCATATATTTT.

The genes are TRBV6-4 and TRBJ1-5; 10 bases align to TRBD1. Germline V gene data show CDR1 as MRHNA and CDR2 as SNTAGT. CDR3 length: 18 residues. Trimming removed 5 bases from V and 0 bases from J; junction bases left unmatched: 10. Written as DNA, the CDR3 is TGTGCCAGCAGTTCCCAGGACAGGGGGGTTGGTAGCAATCAGCCCCAGCATTTT. Translation: CASSSQDRGVGSNQPQHF.

The gene calls are TRBV30 and TRBJ1-3; D remains ambiguous. Germline V lookup: CDR1 GTSNPN, CDR2 SVGIG (reference sequence). The CDR3 contains 16 residues. Trimming cost V 3 bases and J 0 bases, with 15 bases left between them. CDR3 in DNA: TGTGCCTGGAGGAGGTACGGTGAGAGCTCTGGAAACACCATATATTTT. It is translated as CAWRRYGESSGNTIYF.

The chain uses TRBV2 and TRBJ1-5, with 9 bases fitting TRBD1. There are 14 residues in the CDR3. V dropped 5 bases and J dropped 5; count of bases not matched to a gene: 4. The germline V gene has CDR1 SNHLY and CDR2 FYNNEI. For the CDR3, the DNA is TGTGCCAGCAGTACGGGACAGGGTTATCAGCCCCAGCATTTT. Its translation: CASSTGQGYQPQHF.

Details on this clone: Other DNA variants within this sample encode the same CDR3. J is TRBJ2-5 and V is TRBV7-2; D possibly corresponds to TRBD1 (5 bases). CDR3 length: 13 residues. V lost 0 bases and J lost 5, with 7 bases in between. Germline V CDR1 and CDR2: SGHTA, FQGNSA. The CDR3 DNA is TGTGCCAGCAGCTTAGCGTACAGGGAGACCCAGTACTTC. This gives the protein CASSLAYRETQYF. Complete variable domain (other parts from reference TRBV7-2 and TRBJ2-5): GAGVSQSPSNKVTEKGKDVELRCDPISGHTALYWYRQSLGQGLEFLIYFQGNSAPDKSGLPSDRFSAERTGGSVSTLTIQRTQQEDSAVYLCASSLAYRETQYFGPGTRLLVL.

The chain recombines TRBV30 with TRBJ2-2; a possible D gene is TRBD2 (5 bases). The V end was cut by 0 bases, the J end by 0 bases, with 8 bases between. The length of the CDR3 is 15 residues. CDR1 is GTSNPN, CDR2 SVGIG, per germline (reference sequence). The CDR3 here is CAWSVLAPNTGELFF. The CDR3 nucleotides read TGTGCCTGGAGTGTTTTAGCGCCGAACACCGGGGAGCTGTTTTTT.

The chain employs TRBV15 and TRBJ2-1; no definite D call. Trimming left V 10 bases short and J 12 bases short, with 7 bases between. Per germline, CDR1 LNHNV and CDR2 YYDKDF (reference sequence). The CDR3 spans 8 residues. CDR3 in DNA: TGTGCCATCCGCGCGCAGTTCTTC. This gives the protein CAIRAQFF.